Presented here are 27 T cell receptor beta chains from one specimen sequenced in a study of blood T cell repertoires in COVID-19. Clones were sequenced by immunoSEQ multiplex PCR, and TCRdb holds only the in-frame ones, with some missing. This repertoire shows approximately 150,000 clones, roughly 84% found once; its top ten account for around 9.5%. The sample was peripheral blood. Source of these receptors: a man in his thirties or forties with COVID-19, enrolled during active disease.

The chain joins TRBV28 to TRBJ1-5, with TRBD1 matching 7 bases. J gave up 6 bases and V 3 bases, and 8 bases lay outside the gene matches. The CDR3 has 15 amino acids. Germline loops: CDR1 MDHEN, CDR2 SYDVKM. The CDR3: CASSFRDRASQPQHF. DNA for the CDR3: TGTGCCAGCAGTTTTCGAGACAGGGCAAGTCAGCCCCAGCATTTT.

The genes are TRBV7-2 and TRBJ1-3, with 10 bases identical to TRBD1. CDR3 length: 15 residues. Germline trimming cut 5 bases from V and 4 bases from J; bases unmatched to any gene: 5. The germline CDR1 and CDR2 sequences are SGHTA and FQGNSA. For the CDR3, the DNA is TGTGCCAGCAGCCGGACAGGGGGGAGAGGAAACACCATATATTTT. Its translation is CASSRTGGRGNTIYF.

The CDR3 loop is CATSQGTGNYGYTF. The CDR3 coding sequence is TGTGCCACCAGTCAGGGTACAGGGAACTATGGCTACACCTTC. The chain employs TRBV15 and TRBJ1-2; the D gene is possibly TRBD1 (6 bases). The germline V and J ends were trimmed by 6 bases and 2 bases, with 13 bases remaining between them. The CDR3 totals 14 residues. Germline V gene sequence: CDR1 LNHNV, CDR2 YYDKDF (reference sequence).

The V and J genes are TRBV24-1 and TRBJ1-1; D perhaps matches TRBD1 (5 bases). Trimming took 9 bases from V and 2 from J, leaving 9 bases between them. The CDR3 totals 12 residues. Germline V lookup: CDR1 KGHDR, CDR2 SFDVKD. The CDR3 loop is CATSTGNTEAFF. As DNA, the CDR3 is TGTGCCACCTCCACAGGCAACACTGAAGCTTTCTTT.

This clone was seen a handful of times. One end of the junction fails to match germline, which may point to a read error. The chain's CDR3 is CASSLDPGQTAYSYTF. As DNA, the CDR3 is TGTGCCAGCAGCCTAGACCCGGGACAGACCGCCTATAGCTACACCTTC. The rearrangement uses TRBV5-6 and TRBJ1-2, with TRBD1 matching over 7 bases. Germline CDR1 reads SGHDT; CDR2 reads YYEEEE. This CDR3 is 16 amino acids long.

The V gene is TRBV15, the J gene TRBJ1-1; D is perhaps TRBD1 (6 bases). CDR1 and CDR2 (germline): LNHNV, YYDKDF (reference sequence). Trimming took 3 bases from V and 5 from J, leaving 10 bases between them. This CDR3 is 13 amino acids long. The CDR3 protein is CATSSNRDTEAFF. CDR3 nucleotides: TGTGCCACCAGCAGTAACAGGGATACTGAAGCTTTCTTT.

The CDR3 is CSVGFLGRSSYNEQFF. For the CDR3, the DNA is TGCAGCGTTGGCTTTTTGGGTCGGAGCTCCTACAATGAGCAGTTCTTC. V is TRBV29-1 and J is TRBJ2-1, with D unclear. V was shortened by 4 bases and J by 0 bases, with 16 bases between the two germline ends. CDR1 SQVTM and CDR2 ANQGSEA come from the germline V gene. The CDR3 contains 16 residues.

The V call is TRBV14, the J call TRBJ1-2; no firm D call. V was pared by 1 base and J by 2 bases, with 2 bases between. CDR3 length: 12 residues. The germline V gene has CDR1 SGHDN and CDR2 FVKESK. CDR3 sequence: CASSQANYGYTF. The CDR3 bases are TGTGCCAGCAGCCAAGCAAACTATGGCTACACCTTC. The whole variable domain, filled in from reference TRBV14 and TRBJ1-2, reads EAGVTQFPSHSVIEKGQTVTLRCDPISGHDNLYWYRRVMGKEIKFLLHFVKESKQDESGMPNNRFLAERTGGTYSTLKVQPAELEDSGVYFCASSQANYGYTFGSGTRLTVV.

In DNA, the CDR3 is TGCGCCAGCAGCCCGACTAGCGTGAAAGAGACCCAGTACTTC. It translates to CASSPTSVKETQYF. This chain uses TRBV10-2 with TRBJ2-5, with 8 bases identical to TRBD2. CDR1 and CDR2 from the germline V gene are WSHSY and SAAADI. Trimming removed 6 bases from V and 3 bases from J; junction bases left unmatched: 6. The CDR3 contains 14 residues.

The chain uses TRBV28 and TRBJ2-7, with 9 bases identical to TRBD2. V shed 6 bases and J 12 bases; nucleotides not matched to a gene: 6. Germline CDR1 MDHEN, CDR2 SYDVKM. The CDR3 loop spans 11 amino acids. This CDR3 reads CASSRSGSPYF. The CDR3 DNA is TGTGCCAGCAGCCGTAGCGGGAGCCCGTACTTC.

This clone was observed a few times. J is TRBJ2-1 and V is TRBV6-6; 7 nucleotides line up with TRBD2. V shed 2 bases and J 6 bases; nucleotides not matched to a gene: 10. The CDR3 is 16 residues long. From germline, CDR1 is MNHNY and CDR2 SVGAGI (reference sequence). The CDR3 here is CASSYEGASGANEQFF. The CDR3 region has the DNA TGTGCCAGCAGTTACGAGGGCGCTAGCGGTGCCAATGAGCAGTTCTTC.

A few counts support this clone. The chain employs TRBV18 and TRBJ2-1; the match to TRBD2 covers 12 bases. Germline trimming cut 4 bases from V and 7 bases from J; bases unmatched to any gene: 5. The germline CDR1 and CDR2 sequences are KGHSH and LQKENI. The CDR3 sequence is 15 residues long. The DNA for the CDR3 is TGTGCCAGCTCACGGACTAGCGGGAATGATAATGAGCAGTTCTTC. This sequence encodes CASSRTSGNDNEQFF.

On this clone: One junction end disagrees with the germline gene, perhaps due to a read error. The genes are TRBV7-9 and TRBJ1-3; no reliable D call. Germline assignment: CDR1 SEHNR and CDR2 FQNEAQ (reference sequence). CDR3 length equals 13 residues. CDR3 loop: CASSPALEAGLWF. CDR3 in DNA: TGTGCCAGCAGCCCTGCTTTAGAGGCGGGGTTGTGGTTT. The whole variable domain, filled in from reference TRBV7-9 and TRBJ1-3, reads DTGVSQNPRHKITKRGQNVTFRCDPISEHNRLYWYRQTLGQGPEFLTYFQNEAQLEKSRLLSDRFSAERPKGSFSTLEIQRTEQGDSAMYLCASSPALEAGLWFGEGSWLTVV.

The chain joins TRBV6-5 to TRBJ2-3, with 9 bases matching TRBD1. Germline CDR1 is MNHEY and CDR2 is SVGAGI. The CDR3 consists of 15 residues. J was trimmed by 0 bases and V by 2 bases; bases with no gene match: 0. CDR3 amino acids: CASSYGQGSTDTQYF. For the CDR3, the DNA is TGTGCCAGCAGTTACGGACAGGGGAGCACAGATACGCAGTATTTT.

This clone was seen a handful of times. The chain recombines TRBV7-2 with TRBJ2-3; D not certain. Germline lookup yields CDR1 SGHTA and CDR2 FQGNSA. This CDR3 is built from 14 residues. V lost 4 bases to trimming and J lost 2 bases, with 10 bases between them. The CDR3 DNA follows: TGTGCCAGCAGCTACTTCCCCTCCACAGATACGCAGTATTTT. This codes for CASSYFPSTDTQYF.

CDR3 bases: TGTGCCAGCAGCCAACCTCGGGGTCTGGATTCACCCCTCCACTTT. Translated, it gives CASSQPRGLDSPLHF. This chain links TRBV7-9 with TRBJ1-6; D not resolved. The V end lost 5 bases, the J end lost 8 bases, and 16 bases lay between the germline ends. The CDR3 contains 15 residues. Germline V lookup: CDR1 SEHNR, CDR2 FQNEAQ (reference sequence).

V usage is TRBV5-5 and J usage is TRBJ1-6; D gene unclear. V lost 0 bases and J lost 7, with 14 bases in between. The CDR3 has 16 amino acids. From germline, CDR1 is SGHKS and CDR2 YYEKEE (reference sequence). As DNA, the CDR3 is TGTGCCAGCAGCTTGGGGTCCGCGACAAAGAATTCACCCCTCCACTTT. Its protein is CASSLGSATKNSPLHF.

J is TRBJ1-2 and V is TRBV27, with D unclear. This CDR3 spans 15 amino acids. Trimming removed 6 bases at V and 2 bases at J, with 16 bases between. The germline gives CDR1 MNHEY, CDR2 SMNVEV (reference sequence). The CDR3 region has the DNA TGTGCCAGCAGCCCGAAGGCAGGCAAGAACTATGGCTACACCTTC. Its translation: CASSPKAGKNYGYTF.

V gene TRBV5-4 combines with J gene TRBJ2-7; D is undetermined. V dropped 2 bases and J dropped 7 bases, with 7 bases sitting between them. Per germline, CDR1 SGHNT and CDR2 YYREEE (reference sequence). This CDR3 region has 11 residues. The CDR3 loop is CASSFSREQYF. CDR3 sequence (DNA): TGTGCCAGCAGCTTCTCTAGGGAGCAGTACTTC.

The chain couples TRBV5-1 to TRBJ2-4, with 8 bases fitting TRBD2. Germline CDR1 is SGHRS and CDR2 is YFSETQ. The CDR3 is 16 residues long. With V trimmed by 3 bases and J by 2 bases, 7 bases remained unmatched. The CDR3 loop reads CASSYSGTGSKNIQYF. CDR3 sequence (DNA): TGCGCCAGCAGCTATAGCGGGACGGGGTCCAAAAACATTCAGTACTTC. Full variable domain (remainder filled in from reference TRBV5-1 and TRBJ2-4): KAGVTQTPRYLIKTRGQQVTLSCSPISGHRSVSWYQQTPGQGLQFLFEYFSETQRNKGNFPGRFSGRQFSNSRSEMNVSTLELGDSALYLCASSYSGTGSKNIQYFGAGTRLSVL.

The chain couples TRBV11-2 to TRBJ1-2; TRBD1 is a possible D gene (6 bases). Germline assignment: CDR1 SGHAT and CDR2 FQNNGV. The CDR3 runs to 15 residues. Trimming took 1 base from V and 1 from J, leaving 10 bases between them. CDR3 protein: CASSLGQGLNYGYTF. CDR3 DNA sequence: TGTGCCAGCAGCTTAGGGCAGGGGCTTAACTATGGCTACACCTTC.

V is TRBV11-2 and J is TRBJ1-1, with a weak D call TRBD1 (6 bases). The V and J ends lost 6 bases and 3 bases respectively, with 14 bases between them. The CDR3 is made up of 14 amino acids. The germline CDR1 and CDR2 sequences are SGHAT and FQNNGV. The CDR3 protein is CASRHRESDTEAFF. CDR3 nucleotides: TGTGCCAGCAGGCACAGGGAATCAGACACTGAAGCTTTCTTT.

The rearrangement joins TRBV21-1 to TRBJ1-5; no check of the table's D call, TRBD1, against the DNA was made. TRBV21-1 is deemed a pseudogene. This CDR3 is 17 amino acids long. CDR3 residues: CASSKALPRQGYQPQHF. CDR3 sequence (DNA): TGTGCCAGCAGCAAAGCTCTTCCGAGACAGGGGTATCAGCCCCAGCATTTT.

The chain has TRBV6-2 or TRBV6-3 and TRBJ1-1; D is perhaps TRBD1 (6 bases). This CDR3 comprises 15 residues. CDR1 MNHEY and CDR2 SVGEGT come from the germline V gene. V lost 3 bases and J 1 base, leaving 12 bases between the germline ends. Here the CDR3 DNA reads TGTGCCAGCAGTTATGGGGCAGGGGCGAACACTGAAGCTTTCTTT. Amino acid sequence: CASSYGAGANTEAFF.

The rearrangement uses TRBV24-1 and TRBJ1-4; the D is unclear. The CDR3 has 16 amino acids. From germline, CDR1 is KGHDR and CDR2 SFDVKD. V was cut by 8 bases and J by 0 bases, with 15 bases left in between. CDR3: CATISSGKPTNEKLFF. The CDR3 DNA follows: TGTGCCACCATATCCTCGGGGAAACCAACTAATGAAAAACTGTTTTTT.

This clone has only one observation. Other DNA sequences in this specimen translate into the identical CDR3. The chain recombines TRBV9 with TRBJ1-3, with 7 bases identical to TRBD1. This CDR3 spans 14 amino acids. V lost 4 bases and J lost 2; bases outside the gene matches: 3. Germline V gene data show CDR1 as SGDLS and CDR2 as YYNGEE. Written as DNA, the CDR3 is TGTGCCAGCAGCCCTGGGACAGCTGGAAACACCATATATTTT. Translating gives CASSPGTAGNTIYF.

This chain connects TRBV30 to TRBJ2-1, with 8 nucleotides matching TRBD2. Germline V gene lookup returns CDR1 GTSNPN and CDR2 SVGIG (reference sequence). V lost 2 bases to trimming and J lost 0 bases; unmatched junction nucleotides: 0. This CDR3 has 14 residues. CDR3 sequence reads: CAWSRGGSYNEQFF. The CDR3 nucleotides read TGTGCCTGGAGTCGGGGGGGCTCCTACAATGAGCAGTTCTTC.